This TCR beta chain was sequenced for a study of T cell responses to AZD1222 COVID-19 vaccine. TCRdb keeps only in-frame clones here, not all; method: immunoSEQ multiplex PCR. The repertoire holds approximately 84,000 clones, with 85% to 90% as singletons. V lost 1 base, J lost 6 bases, and 3 bases stayed unmatched. The CDR3 length is 14 residues. Germline-derived CDR1 and CDR2 are SGHRS and YFSETQ. The receptor was derived from an adult who received the AZD1222 COVID-19 vaccine. The specimen comprised peripheral blood, sampled 28 days after the second AZD1222 dose. This chain joins TRBV5-1 and TRBJ2-1; TRBD2 agrees at 8 bases. The CDR3 sequence: CASSLPSGPNEQFF. CDR3 sequence (DNA): TGCGCCAGCAGCTTGCCTAGCGGGCCCAATGAGCAGTTCTTC. Supplemented by reference TRBV5-1 and TRBJ2-1, the full variable domain reads KAGVTQTPRYLIKTRGQQVTLSCSPISGHRSVSWYQQTPGQGLQFLFEYFSETQRNKGNFPGRFSGRQFSNSRSEMNVSTLELGDSALYLCASSLPSGPNEQFFGPGTRLTVL.